The 6 T cell receptor beta chains below were found in one sample sequenced in a study of identical twins. TCRdb processed the 5' RACE reads anew with MiXCR; each CDR3 protein has one entry. The sample has hundreds of thousands of distinct CDR3 sequences, about 7% seen once. This sample also belongs to another study, concerning yellow fever vaccine responses in identical twins.

Sequencing was carried out using memory (CD45RO+) T cells sorted from blood. The source of these receptors is a woman in her late teens or twenties in good health.

The chain recombines TRBV5-1 with TRBJ2-2, with TRBD1 matching 8 bases. In germline, CDR1 is SGHRS, CDR2 YFSETQ. This CDR3 has 15 amino acids. The V and J ends lost 4 bases and 4 bases, in that order; junction bases with no gene match: 6. This CDR3 is CASSLDRGGTGELFF. For the CDR3, the DNA is TGCGCCAGCAGCCTCGACAGGGGAGGCACCGGGGAGCTGTTTTTT.

The J gene is TRBJ1-1, the V gene TRBV7-9; D is possibly TRBD1 (5 bases). V was trimmed by 1 base and J by 0 bases, leaving 6 bases between them. Germline-derived CDR1 and CDR2 are SEHNR and FQNEAQ (reference sequence). The CDR3 length is 14 residues. CDR3 amino acids: CASSLEGMNTEAFF. The CDR3 region has the DNA TGTGCCAGCAGCTTAGAGGGGATGAACACTGAAGCTTTCTTT. The whole variable domain, remainder taken from reference TRBV7-9 and TRBJ1-1, is DTGVSQNPRHKITKRGQNVTFRCDPISEHNRLYWYRQTLGQGPEFLTYFQNEAQLEKSRLLSDRFSAERPKGSFSTLEIQRTEQGDSAMYLCASSLEGMNTEAFFGQGTRLTVV.

The chain couples TRBV28 to TRBJ2-6; 7 bases map to TRBD1. This CDR3 region has 18 residues. In germline, CDR1 is MDHEN, CDR2 SYDVKM. V shed 7 bases and J 2 bases; nucleotides not matched to a gene: 14. This CDR3 is CASTQGPEGAAGANVLTF. CDR3 in DNA: TGTGCCAGCACCCAAGGGCCCGAGGGGGCGGCTGGGGCCAACGTCCTGACTTTC. Full variable domain (rest looked up from reference TRBV28 and TRBJ2-6): DVKVTQSSRYLVKRTGEKVFLECVQDMDHENMFWYRQDPGLGLRLIYFSYDVKMKEKGDIPEGYSVSREKKERFSLILESASTNQTSMYLCASTQGPEGAAGANVLTFGAGSRLTVL.

This clonotype was seen a handful of times. The chain links TRBV5-1 to TRBJ2-3, with D perhaps matching TRBD1 (5 bases). V shed 6 bases and J shed 0 bases, with 11 bases lying between them. Germline V gives CDR1 SGHRS, CDR2 YFSETQ. The CDR3 sequence is 14 residues long. The CDR3, as DNA: TGCGCCAGCAAGTCAGGGCATAGCACAGATACGCAGTATTTT. Its protein is CASKSGHSTDTQYF.

V usage is TRBV11-2 and J usage is TRBJ1-2; unclear D gene. This CDR3 is built from 14 residues. Looked up from germline, CDR1 is SGHAT and CDR2 is FQNNGV. Trimming took 1 base from V and 8 from J, leaving 14 bases between them. The CDR3 DNA is TGTGCCAGCAGCTTAGTTTCGCGGGGAGCGGGCTACACCTTC. Its protein product is CASSLVSRGAGYTF.

This clonotype has ten or more counts. The chain links TRBV12-3 or TRBV12-4 to TRBJ2-3, with a tentative D call TRBD2 (7 bases). The germline V and J ends were trimmed by 2 bases and 5 bases, with 17 bases remaining between them. This CDR3 is 16 amino acids long. This CDR3 reads CASSLQAGAVRDTQYF. Here the CDR3 DNA reads TGTGCCAGCAGTTTACAGGCGGGGGCGGTCAGAGATACGCAGTATTTT.